These 26 T cell receptor beta chains originate from one sample sequenced in a study of post-analysis software for immune sequencing data. Prepared TCR beta cDNA libraries contained unique molecular identifiers. TCRdb reanalysed the PCR reads using MiXCR and keeps one entry per CDR3 protein. The repertoire includes 170,000 or so distinct CDR3 sequences, 30% of them detected once, and approximately 1.4% sits in the top ten. Their antigens are not known. Regarding the study as a whole: Patients showed TRBV5-6, TRBV5-1 and TRBV20-1 among 4 or 5 TRBV segments more frequent than in controls.

Source material: blood. All receptors come from a girl aged 10 to 17 with multiple sclerosis.

The rearrangement links TRBV14 to TRBJ2-3; weak D call: TRBD2 (6 bases). Germline values: CDR1 SGHDN, CDR2 FVKESK. CDR3 length: 17 residues. Trimming removed 4 bases from V and 2 bases from J, with 19 bases in between. The CDR3 reads CASSRGLRGLITDTQYF. The CDR3, as DNA: TGTGCCAGCAGCCGGGGACTCCGAGGCTTGATCACAGATACGCAGTATTTT.

Regarding this clonotype: A much larger clone differs by one base, so this may be a read error. J is TRBJ1-2 and V is TRBV11-2, with 7 bases fitting TRBD1. This CDR3 region has 17 residues. Germline loops: CDR1 SGHAT, CDR2 FQNNGV. J gave up 0 bases and V 4 bases, and 11 bases lay outside the gene matches. The CDR3 nucleotides are TGTGCCAGCAGCTCGTCGGGACAGACAACAACTAACTATGGCTACACCTTC. Protein product: CASSSSGQTTTNYGYTF.

The chain employs TRBV11-2 and TRBJ2-7; either TRBD1 or TRBD2 may fit D (6 bases each). The V gene's germline CDR1 is SGHAT and CDR2 FQNNGV. The CDR3 consists of 13 residues. The V gene lost 5 bases and the J gene lost 7 bases, with 15 bases spanning the gap. The CDR3 DNA follows: TGTGCCAGCAGCCCACGGGGGCCAGGGGAGCAGTACTTC. Translated: CASSPRGPGEQYF.

This clonotype counts as medium-sized. The J gene is TRBJ1-2, the V gene TRBV29-1; TRBD1 matches 9 bases. The CDR3 length is 12 residues. V shed 6 bases, J shed 5 bases, and the junction held 4 bases outside the gene matches. Germline assignment: CDR1 SQVTM and CDR2 ANQGSEA. The CDR3 nucleotides are TGCAGCGTAGGGACAGGGCGGTATGGCTACACCTTC. Translation: CSVGTGRYGYTF.

V usage is TRBV10-3 and J usage is TRBJ2-1, with 7 bases fitting TRBD1. Per the germline V gene, CDR1 is ENHRY and CDR2 is SYGVKD. This CDR3 region has 15 residues. J lost 4 bases, V lost 0 bases, and 3 bases had no gene match. The DNA for the CDR3 is TGTGCCATCAGTGAGTCGAGGGGGCAGTACAATGAGCAGTTCTTC. Residues: CAISESRGQYNEQFF.

This clonotype has a count of ten or more. This chain uses TRBV7-3 with TRBJ2-3, with 9 bases lining up with TRBD1. CDR1 SGHTA and CDR2 FQGTGA come from the germline V gene. CDR3 length: 17 amino acids. The trim removed 5 bases at V and 2 bases at J, leaving 11 bases unmatched. CDR3 protein: CASSLRTGGAVTDTQYF. The CDR3 DNA follows: TGTGCCAGCAGCCTCCGAACAGGGGGCGCGGTCACAGATACGCAGTATTTT.

The chain employs TRBV5-1 and TRBJ2-7; D remains ambiguous. The CDR3 covers 16 residues. Trimming cost V 0 bases and J 5 bases, with 18 bases left between them. Germline CDR1 is SGHRS and CDR2 is YFSETQ. CDR3 residues: CASSLGVGRVANEQYF. The CDR3 nucleotides are TGCGCCAGCAGCTTGGGGGTAGGAAGGGTTGCCAACGAGCAGTACTTC. Supplemented by reference TRBV5-1 and TRBJ2-7, the full variable domain reads KAGVTQTPRYLIKTRGQQVTLSCSPISGHRSVSWYQQTPGQGLQFLFEYFSETQRNKGNFPGRFSGRQFSNSRSEMNVSTLELGDSALYLCASSLGVGRVANEQYFGPGTRLTVT.

This clonotype has just a few counts. The rearrangement links TRBV3-1 to TRBJ2-5; D gene unclear. The V and J ends lost 0 bases and 11 bases respectively, with 7 bases between them. This CDR3 region has 11 residues. CDR1 and CDR2 from the germline V gene are LGHDT and YNNKEL (reference sequence). The CDR3 sequence is CASSQDIRQYF. CDR3 nucleotides: TGTGCCAGCAGCCAAGACATCAGGCAGTACTTC.

A word on this clonotype: Germline is not matched at one junction end, which may reflect a read error. This rearrangement joins TRBV20-1 to TRBJ2-3, with a weak D call TRBD2 (5 bases). The CDR3 totals 12 residues. Germline CDR1 reads DFQATT; CDR2 reads SNEGSKA (reference sequence). CDR3 nucleotide sequence: TGCAATGCTAGGCTAGCCTCAGATATGCAGTATTTT. Translation gives CNARLASDMQYF.

This chain connects TRBV7-9 to TRBJ2-3; D remains ambiguous. Trimming took 4 bases from V and 6 from J, leaving 8 bases between them. From germline, CDR1 is SEHNR and CDR2 FQNEAQ (reference sequence). CDR3 length equals 12 residues. The CDR3 loop reads CASSSWSDTQYF. CDR3 in DNA: TGTGCCAGCAGCTCTTGGTCGGATACGCAGTATTTT.

This sequence joins TRBV28 and TRBJ1-5; 9 bases align to TRBD1. There are 16 residues in the CDR3. The V gene's germline CDR1 is MDHEN and CDR2 SYDVKM. Trimming took 6 bases from V and 4 from J; bases not matched to a gene: 10. Here the CDR3 reads CASRSPGQGFNQPQHF. CDR3 coding DNA: TGTGCCAGCAGGTCCCCGGGACAGGGATTTAATCAGCCCCAGCATTTT.

With respect to this clonotype: A single base separates this from a much larger clone, so it may be a read error. The V call is TRBV2, the J call TRBJ2-1, with no clear D. Germline assignment: CDR1 SNHLY and CDR2 FYNNEI. CDR3 length equals 11 residues. Trimming pared 8 bases from V and 7 bases from J, leaving 9 bases between. The DNA for the CDR3 is TGTGCCAGCCCGCAAGCAAATGAGCAGTTCTTC. The encoded protein is CASPQANEQFF.

V gene TRBV29-1 combines with J gene TRBJ1-1; 10 bases fit TRBD1. Per the germline V gene, CDR1 is SQVTM and CDR2 is ANQGSEA. CDR3 length: 14 residues. J gave up 3 bases and V 7 bases, and 8 bases lay outside the gene matches. The CDR3 sequence: CSASRDRGYTEAFF. DNA of the CDR3: TGCAGCGCCTCCCGGGACAGGGGATACACTGAAGCTTTCTTT.

This clonotype was counted a few times. The chain employs TRBV29-1 and TRBJ2-3; the match to TRBD1 covers 7 bases. Germline V gene lookup returns CDR1 SQVTM and CDR2 ANQGSEA. V lost 2 bases and J lost 1; bases outside the gene matches: 3. This CDR3 spans 14 amino acids. The CDR3: CSVEFGTGTDTQYF. For the CDR3, the DNA is TGCAGCGTTGAATTTGGGACAGGCACAGATACGCAGTATTTT.

In the case of this clonotype: The junction departs from the called germline gene at one end, perhaps through a read error. The gene calls are TRBV20-1 and TRBJ2-1; 8 nucleotides match TRBD2. Germline V gene sequence: CDR1 DFQATT, CDR2 SNEGSKA (reference sequence). The CDR3 runs to 16 residues. DNA of the CDR3: TGCAGTGCTATCAAACTAGCGGCTAGCTCCTACAATGGGCAGTTCTTC. This encodes CSAIKLAASSYNGQFF.

This chain uses TRBV6-5 with TRBJ1-5, with 8 bases identical to TRBD1. CDR1 is MNHEY, CDR2 SVGAGI, per germline. The CDR3 is 14 amino acids. The V and J ends lost 6 bases and 9 bases, in that order; junction bases with no gene match: 10. CDR3: CASSSQQGAGPQHF. As DNA, the CDR3 is TGTGCCAGCAGCTCTCAGCAGGGGGCGGGGCCCCAGCATTTT.

This clonotype was detected only a few times. The CDR3 here is CASSSDSYPPGELFF. In nucleotides, the CDR3 is TGTGCCAGCAGCTCGGATTCGTACCCGCCCGGGGAGCTGTTTTTT. The rearrangement links TRBV7-2 to TRBJ2-2; D not resolved. Per germline, CDR1 SGHTA and CDR2 FQGNSA. The CDR3 runs 15 residues. Trimming left V 4 bases short and J 6 bases short, with 15 bases between.

This clonotype was counted many times. This chain uses TRBV7-3 with TRBJ2-3; the match to TRBD2 covers 10 bases. J gave up 3 bases and V 5 bases, and 2 bases lay outside the gene matches. The CDR3 runs 14 residues. Germline lookup yields CDR1 SGHTA and CDR2 FQGTGA. CDR3 sequence (DNA): TGTGCCAGCAGCCCTAGCGGGAGAACAGATACGCAGTATTTT. This encodes CASSPSGRTDTQYF.

This clonotype was detected a few times. The genes are TRBV28 and TRBJ2-7; maybe TRBD1 (5 bases). V was trimmed by 4 bases and J by 4 bases, leaving 14 bases between them. The CDR3 has 14 amino acids. Germline V lookup: CDR1 MDHEN, CDR2 SYDVKM. The CDR3 DNA follows: TGTGCCAGCAGTTCCTTCGATGGGGCGTACGAGCAGTACTTC. Amino acid sequence: CASSSFDGAYEQYF.

In this sample, this clonotype turned up a few times. This chain connects TRBV12-3 or TRBV12-4 to TRBJ1-1, with 10 bases fitting TRBD1. The CDR3 is 19 amino acids. J was trimmed by 0 bases and V by 6 bases; bases with no gene match: 16. CDR3 loop: CASRPTRQGAAPMNTEAFF. As DNA, the CDR3 is TGTGCCAGCAGACCAACCCGACAGGGGGCGGCTCCCATGAACACTGAAGCTTTCTTT.

In its sample, this clonotype was seen many times. V and J are TRBV3-1 and TRBJ2-4; TRBD2 matches 7 bases. Germline V CDR1 and CDR2: LGHDT, YNNKEL (reference sequence). The CDR3 extends over 14 amino acids. With V trimmed by 4 bases and J by 2 bases, 2 bases remained unmatched. CDR3 nucleotide sequence: TGTGCCAGCAGCCCCGGGACTACCAAAAACATTCAGTACTTC. As protein: CASSPGTTKNIQYF.

The CDR3 bases are TGTGCCAGCAGCGTGTCAGTGACTAGCGGAAACAATGAGCAGTTCTTC. This translates into CASSVSVTSGNNEQFF. The genes are TRBV9 and TRBJ2-1, with TRBD2 identical over 9 bases. The CDR3 runs 16 residues. V lost 2 bases, J lost 5 bases, and 8 bases stayed unmatched. Germline V gene sequence: CDR1 SGDLS, CDR2 YYNGEE.

This chain joins TRBV30 and TRBJ1-2, with D unresolved. This CDR3 is built from 16 residues. The V and J ends lost 2 bases and 1 base respectively, with 17 bases between them. Germline CDR1 is GTSNPN and CDR2 is SVGIG (reference sequence). CDR3 bases: TGTGCCTGGAGTATCCTGACGGGGAATCTTAACTATGGCTACACCTTC. Protein product: CAWSILTGNLNYGYTF.

Ten or more counts support this clonotype. The chain's CDR3 is CATPFEGVDNEQFF. The CDR3 DNA sequence: TGTGCCACCCCTTTTGAGGGAGTAGACAATGAGCAGTTCTTC. V and J are TRBV24-1 and TRBJ2-1, with a tentative D call TRBD2 (5 bases). This CDR3 is 14 amino acids long. V lost 9 bases to trimming and J lost 5 bases, with 16 bases between them. The V gene's germline CDR1 is KGHDR and CDR2 SFDVKD.

For this clonotype: One junction end disagrees with the germline gene, perhaps due to a read error. The chain carries TRBV3-1 and TRBJ1-5; D call uncertain. The length of the CDR3 is 14 residues. Germline V CDR1 and CDR2: LGHDT, YNNKEL (reference sequence). The CDR3 DNA follows: TGTGCCAGCAACCAAGCGACGGGTAATCAGCCCCAGCATTTT. Translation: CASNQATGNQPQHF.

This clonotype was seen ten or more times. CDR3 sequence reads: CASSRQGSNQPQHF. The CDR3 DNA sequence: TGCGCCAGCAGTCGCCAGGGTAGCAATCAGCCCCAGCATTTT. V is TRBV4-1 and J is TRBJ1-5; maybe TRBD1 (5 bases). The CDR3 totals 14 residues. CDR1 is MGHRA and CDR2 is YSYEKL in the germline V gene. The V gene lost 6 bases and the J gene lost 0 bases, with 9 bases spanning the gap.